The subject of this entry is one TCR beta chain. This table comes from immunoSEQ multiplex PCR, and its TCRdb copy is limited to in-frame clones, with some not included. This sample has 90,000 to 130,000 clones; roughly 90% occur once, and the top ten carry around 3.5%. The sample originates from a study of control samples from healthy donors and cancer patients. The CDR3 extends over 15 amino acids. V gave up 6 bases and J gave up 2 bases; unmatched junction bases: 7. Germline V gives CDR1 MNHEY, CDR2 SVGEGT. This chain uses TRBV6-2 or TRBV6-3 with TRBJ2-1; 7 bases are shared with TRBD1. This clonotype was sampled from a woman aged 60-75 years with lung cancer. Sequenced material: PBMCs. The CDR3 here is CASSPRQGAYNEQFF. For the CDR3, the DNA is TGTGCCAGCAGCCCTCGACAGGGAGCCTACAATGAGCAGTTCTTC.